A selection of T cell receptor beta chains follows, all from one sample in a study of T cell responses to AZD1222 COVID-19 vaccine. TCRdb keeps only in-frame clones here, not all; method: immunoSEQ multiplex PCR. The sample has about 150,000 clones; around nine tenths are singletons. The input for sequencing was peripheral blood, taken on day 0 of AZD1222 vaccination. The receptors were sampled from an adult in good health. Each CDR3 is given with its conserved first and last residue. The order of the fields is D gene, clone size, J gene, V gene, CDR3 protein, CDR3 DNA. A D gene is named only where the DNA matches it firmly. Rows give clone size only sometimes, using once, few, many, or a class for an expanded clone.

d_gene: .; abundance: .; j_gene: TRBJ1-2; v_gene: TRBV24-1; CDR3aa: CATSDSRWTAVNYGYTF; CDR3nt: TGTGCCACCAGTGATTCCCGGTGGACAGCCGTTAACTATGGCTACACCTTC
d_gene: TRBD1; abundance: once; j_gene: TRBJ1-4; v_gene: TRBV3-1/TRBV3-2; CDR3aa: CASSQDRGRGGEKLFF; CDR3nt: TGTGCCAGCAGCCAAGATCGCGGCAGGGGGGGGGAAAAACTGTTTTTT
d_gene: .; abundance: .; j_gene: TRBJ2-5; v_gene: TRBV27; CDR3aa: CASSPRPPQYF; CDR3nt: TGTGCCAGCAGTCCGCGCCCACCCCAGTACTTC
d_gene: TRBD2; abundance: .; j_gene: TRBJ2-1; v_gene: TRBV24-1; CDR3aa: CATSSLGVAGGNEQFF; CDR3nt: TGTGCCACCAGTTCCCTCGGGGTAGCGGGAGGCAATGAGCAGTTCTTC
d_gene: TRBD1; abundance: .; j_gene: TRBJ1-6; v_gene: TRBV2; CDR3aa: CASSRQGDNSPLHF; CDR3nt: TGTGCCAGCAGTCGACAGGGAGATAATTCACCCCTCCACTTT
d_gene: .; abundance: .; j_gene: TRBJ1-3; v_gene: TRBV19; CDR3aa: CASSISSAGNTIYF; CDR3nt: TGTGCCAGTAGTATCAGCAGTGCTGGAAACACCATATATTTT
d_gene: .; abundance: once; j_gene: TRBJ1-3; v_gene: TRBV7-2; CDR3aa: CASSLGQVSSGNTIYF; CDR3nt: TGTGCCAGCAGCTTAGGACAGGTTAGCTCTGGAAACACCATATATTTT
d_gene: .; abundance: once; j_gene: TRBJ1-5; v_gene: TRBV27; CDR3aa: CASSLLGNIGNQPQHF; CDR3nt: TGTGCCAGCAGTTTATTAGGGAACATAGGCAATCAGCCCCAGCATTTT
d_gene: .; abundance: .; j_gene: TRBJ2-1; v_gene: TRBV14; CDR3aa: CASSPRRISVNNEQFF; CDR3nt: TGTGCCAGCAGCCCCCGTAGAATTAGCGTGAACAATGAGCAGTTCTTC
d_gene: .; abundance: .; j_gene: TRBJ2-3; v_gene: TRBV7-9; CDR3aa: CASSLGQADTQYF; CDR3nt: TGTGCCAGCAGCTTAGGTCAGGCAGATACGCAGTATTTT
d_gene: TRBD1; abundance: .; j_gene: TRBJ1-2; v_gene: TRBV7-2; CDR3aa: CASSSRGGTGVRVGGYTF; CDR3nt: TGTGCCAGCAGCTCAAGAGGCGGGACAGGGGTCCGCGTGGGTGGCTACACCTTC
d_gene: .; abundance: .; j_gene: TRBJ2-7; v_gene: TRBV5-1; CDR3aa: CASSSGTYEQYF; CDR3nt: TGCGCCAGCAGCTCAGGGACCTACGAGCAGTACTTC
d_gene: .; abundance: .; j_gene: TRBJ1-4; v_gene: TRBV12-1; CDR3aa: CASSSKTRDRGPTNEKLFF; CDR3nt: TGTGCCAGCAGCTCCAAGACACGGGACAGGGGGCCAACTAATGAAAAACTGTTTTTT
d_gene: TRBD2; abundance: .; j_gene: TRBJ2-3; v_gene: TRBV7-8; CDR3aa: CASSSERGTDTQYF; CDR3nt: TGTGCCAGCAGCTCGGAGCGGGGGACAGATACGCAGTATTTT
d_gene: .; abundance: few; j_gene: TRBJ1-4; v_gene: TRBV29-1; CDR3aa: CSAELRVSGSTNEKLFF; CDR3nt: TGCAGCGCAGAACTCAGGGTTTCGGGATCAACTAATGAAAAACTGTTTTTT
d_gene: .; abundance: .; j_gene: TRBJ1-3; v_gene: TRBV19; CDR3aa: CASTFAGRSSGNTIYF; CDR3nt: TGTGCCAGTACATTTGCCGGTAGGAGCTCTGGAAACACCATATATTTT
d_gene: .; abundance: once; j_gene: TRBJ1-1; v_gene: TRBV19; CDR3aa: CASSPPSVQRTEAFF; CDR3nt: TGTGCCAGTAGCCCTCCCTCGGTGCAGAGGACTGAAGCTTTCTTT
d_gene: .; abundance: .; j_gene: TRBJ2-2; v_gene: TRBV7-9; CDR3aa: CASSFPGGGPGELFF; CDR3nt: TGTGCCAGCAGCTTCCCGGGGGGCGGCCCCGGGGAGCTGTTTTTT
d_gene: TRBD1; abundance: .; j_gene: TRBJ2-6; v_gene: TRBV5-6; CDR3aa: CASSLEKGAIGANVLTF; CDR3nt: TGTGCCAGCAGCTTAGAGAAGGGGGCGATTGGGGCCAACGTCCTGACTTTC
d_gene: .; abundance: .; j_gene: TRBJ2-3; v_gene: TRBV28; CDR3aa: CASSGSVGSVPSTDTQYF; CDR3nt: TGTGCCAGCAGTGGAAGTGTTGGGTCAGTCCCTAGCACAGATACGCAGTATTTT
d_gene: .; abundance: .; j_gene: TRBJ1-2; v_gene: TRBV20-1; CDR3aa: CSARKDLNYTF; CDR3nt: TGCAGTGCTAGAAAGGACCTTAACTACACCTTC
d_gene: .; abundance: .; j_gene: TRBJ2-3; v_gene: TRBV5-1; CDR3aa: CASGAQRDTDTQYF; CDR3nt: TGCGCCAGCGGGGCCCAACGGGACACAGATACGCAGTATTTT
d_gene: .; abundance: .; j_gene: TRBJ1-1; v_gene: TRBV15; CDR3aa: CATSRGTENTEAFF; CDR3nt: TGTGCCACCAGCAGAGGGACAGAGAACACTGAAGCTTTCTTT
d_gene: TRBD2; abundance: .; j_gene: TRBJ2-1; v_gene: TRBV6-4; CDR3aa: CASSRTSGSNDEQFF; CDR3nt: TGTGCCAGCAGTCGGACTAGCGGGAGTAACGATGAGCAGTTCTTC
d_gene: .; abundance: .; j_gene: TRBJ1-2; v_gene: TRBV6-4; CDR3aa: CASSEEGSNGYTF; CDR3nt: TGTGCCAGCAGTGAGGAGGGTTCAAATGGCTACACCTTC
d_gene: .; abundance: few; j_gene: TRBJ1-1; v_gene: TRBV28; CDR3aa: CASREAFF; CDR3nt: TGTGCCAGCAGGGAAGCTTTCTTT
d_gene: TRBD2; abundance: .; j_gene: TRBJ2-1; v_gene: TRBV5-1; CDR3aa: CASSLGGGRWDEQFF; CDR3nt: TGCGCCAGCAGCTTGGGGGGCGGGAGATGGGATGAGCAGTTCTTC
d_gene: .; abundance: .; j_gene: TRBJ1-2; v_gene: TRBV9; CDR3aa: CASSPGPNYGYTF; CDR3nt: TGTGCCAGCAGCCCCGGGCCCAACTATGGCTACACCTTC
d_gene: .; abundance: .; j_gene: TRBJ2-7; v_gene: TRBV19; CDR3aa: CASSIGTTGREKQYF; CDR3nt: TGTGCCAGTAGTATAGGGACCACAGGGAGGGAGAAGCAGTACTTC
d_gene: .; abundance: .; j_gene: TRBJ1-1; v_gene: TRBV5-1; CDR3aa: CASKGTAVSTEAFF; CDR3nt: TGCGCCAGCAAGGGGACCGCCGTTAGCACTGAAGCTTTCTTT
d_gene: .; abundance: .; j_gene: TRBJ1-6; v_gene: TRBV3-1/TRBV3-2; CDR3aa: CASSLKRGDNSPLHF; CDR3nt: TGTGCCAGCAGCCTAAAGAGGGGGGATAATTCACCCCTCCACTTT
d_gene: TRBD1; abundance: .; j_gene: TRBJ1-1; v_gene: TRBV3-1/TRBV3-2; CDR3aa: CASSQRTGGRTEAFF; CDR3nt: TGTGCCAGCAGCCAGCGCACAGGGGGCAGGACTGAAGCTTTCTTT
d_gene: .; abundance: once; j_gene: TRBJ2-7; v_gene: TRBV6-5; CDR3aa: CASSTSYEQYF; CDR3nt: TGTGCCAGCAGTACTTCTTACGAGCAGTACTTC
d_gene: .; abundance: .; j_gene: TRBJ2-2; v_gene: TRBV6-5; CDR3aa: CASSNRVAVTGELFF; CDR3nt: TGTGCCAGCAGCAACAGGGTTGCTGTAACCGGGGAGCTGTTTTTT
d_gene: .; abundance: .; j_gene: TRBJ2-7; v_gene: TRBV9; CDR3aa: CASSVGGLSSYEQYF; CDR3nt: TGTGCCAGCAGCGTAGGGGGGTTAAGCTCCTACGAGCAGTACTTC
d_gene: TRBD1; abundance: once; j_gene: TRBJ2-7; v_gene: TRBV6-5; CDR3aa: CASSLSGTAIYEQYF; CDR3nt: TGTGCCAGCAGCCTATCCGGGACAGCCATCTACGAGCAGTACTTC
d_gene: .; abundance: .; j_gene: TRBJ1-1; v_gene: TRBV27; CDR3aa: CASSWFTNTEAFF; CDR3nt: TGTGCCAGCAGTTGGTTCACGAACACTGAAGCTTTCTTT
d_gene: .; abundance: .; j_gene: TRBJ2-1; v_gene: TRBV5-1; CDR3aa: CASSWGSERYNEQFF; CDR3nt: TGCGCCAGCAGCTGGGGGTCGGAACGGTACAATGAGCAGTTCTTC
d_gene: .; abundance: once; j_gene: TRBJ2-5; v_gene: TRBV7-8; CDR3aa: CASSLVWGTEETQYF; CDR3nt: TGTGCCAGCAGCTTAGTGTGGGGAACTGAGGAGACCCAGTACTTC
d_gene: .; abundance: .; j_gene: TRBJ1-5; v_gene: TRBV10-3; CDR3aa: CAISEWGGSNQPQHF; CDR3nt: TGTGCCATCAGTGAATGGGGCGGATCCAATCAGCCCCAGCATTTT
d_gene: TRBD2; abundance: .; j_gene: TRBJ2-1; v_gene: TRBV5-1; CDR3aa: CASSLTSGPYNEQFF; CDR3nt: TGCGCCAGCAGCTTGACTAGCGGGCCCTACAATGAGCAGTTCTTC
d_gene: .; abundance: few; j_gene: TRBJ1-1; v_gene: TRBV20-1; CDR3aa: CSGSMNTEAFF; CDR3nt: TGCAGTGGGAGTATGAACACTGAAGCTTTCTTT
d_gene: .; abundance: .; j_gene: TRBJ2-7; v_gene: TRBV27; CDR3aa: CASSQTGSSYEQYF; CDR3nt: TGTGCCAGCAGTCAAACAGGGAGCTCCTACGAGCAGTACTTC
d_gene: .; abundance: once; j_gene: TRBJ2-7; v_gene: TRBV28; CDR3aa: CASSSRGGYEQYF; CDR3nt: TGTGCCAGCAGTTCGAGAGGGGGATACGAGCAGTACTTC
d_gene: TRBD1; abundance: once; j_gene: TRBJ2-2; v_gene: TRBV6-5; CDR3aa: CASRSGQGKPGELFF; CDR3nt: TGTGCCAGCAGGTCGGGACAGGGAAAGCCCGGGGAGCTGTTTTTT
d_gene: .; abundance: .; j_gene: TRBJ1-1; v_gene: TRBV5-1; CDR3aa: CASSFKQGLMNTEAFF; CDR3nt: TGCGCCAGCAGCTTTAAACAGGGCCTCATGAACACTGAAGCTTTCTTT
d_gene: .; abundance: .; j_gene: TRBJ1-1; v_gene: TRBV11-3; CDR3aa: CASIDTEAFF; CDR3nt: TGTGCCAGTATAGACACTGAAGCTTTCTTT